Listed here are 32 T cell receptor beta chains from one sample, sequenced in a study of blood T cell repertoires in COVID-19. TCRdb keeps only in-frame clones here, not all; method: immunoSEQ multiplex PCR. The sample contains around 57,000 clones, 82% of which appear only once. The specimen was peripheral blood. All receptors come from a woman between 55 and 75 years old with acute or convalescent COVID-19.

The V call is TRBV30, the J call TRBJ1-5, with 9 bases lining up with TRBD1. The length of the CDR3 is 14 residues. Germline V gives CDR1 GTSNPN, CDR2 SVGIG (reference sequence). V dropped 4 bases and J dropped 6; count of bases not matched to a gene: 7. The CDR3 sequence is CAWKGQGLGQPQHF. The DNA of the CDR3 is TGTGCCTGGAAGGGACAGGGACTTGGTCAGCCCCAGCATTTT.

The chain is built from TRBV19 and TRBJ2-3; tentative D call: TRBD1 (5 bases). Per germline, CDR1 LNHDA and CDR2 SQIVND (reference sequence). The CDR3 length is 15 residues. V was cut by 6 bases and J by 7 bases, with 20 bases left in between. The CDR3: CASSSGQGPRYTQYF. In DNA form, the CDR3 reads TGTGCCAGTAGCTCCGGCCAGGGTCCCCGATATACGCAGTATTTT.

This clone was detected only a few times. The chain uses TRBV5-4 and TRBJ2-7; the match to TRBD1 covers 9 bases. V lost 4 bases to trimming and J lost 2 bases; unmatched junction nucleotides: 4. The CDR3 runs to 14 residues. From germline, CDR1 is SGHNT and CDR2 YYREEE (reference sequence). CDR3 sequence: CASSMGQGTYEQYF. DNA for the CDR3: TGTGCCAGCAGCATGGGACAGGGAACCTACGAGCAGTACTTC.

The chain couples TRBV29-1 to TRBJ2-7; 7 positions match TRBD1. V gave up 4 bases and J gave up 3 bases; unmatched junction bases: 6. This CDR3 has 13 amino acids. CDR1 and CDR2 (germline): SQVTM, ANQGSEA. The DNA of the CDR3 is TGCAGCGTTGCCTGGCCAGGGGGCTACGAGCAGTACTTC. Residues: CSVAWPGGYEQYF.

This clone was observed a single time. The rearrangement joins TRBV27 to TRBJ2-4; D not resolved. CDR3 length: 17 residues. V was cut by 5 bases and J by 0 bases, with 17 bases left in between. Germline CDR1 MNHEY, CDR2 SMNVEV (reference sequence). The CDR3 here is CASSPTRLEIAKNIQYF. In DNA, the CDR3 is TGTGCCAGCAGTCCCACACGACTGGAGATAGCCAAAAACATTCAGTACTTC.

The chain uses TRBV27 and TRBJ2-1; 11 bases fit TRBD1. This CDR3 contains 15 residues. V trimming: 3 bases; J trimming: 7 bases; junction bases outside the gene matches: 5. Per germline, CDR1 MNHEY and CDR2 SMNVEV (reference sequence). The CDR3 nucleotides read TGTGCCAGCAGTTTGAGGACAGGGGGCATAAATGAGCAGTTCTTC. It yields the protein CASSLRTGGINEQFF.

This clone was counted ten times or more. The genes are TRBV7-4 and TRBJ1-4; TRBD1 might be the D (5 bases). CDR1 and CDR2 (germline): SGHVT, SQSDAQ. V lost 5 bases, J lost 8 bases, and 18 bases lay in between. The CDR3 is made up of 15 amino acids. The CDR3 region is CASSQRQWLGEKLFF. DNA of the CDR3: TGTGCCAGCAGCCAACGACAGTGGCTTGGGGAAAAACTGTTTTTT.

With respect to this clone: This specimen includes other DNA sequences encoding the same CDR3. V gene TRBV5-1 combines with J gene TRBJ1-1, with TRBD1 as a possible D gene (5 bases). CDR1 SGHRS and CDR2 YFSETQ come from the germline V gene. V was shortened by 0 bases and J by 2 bases, with 8 bases between the two germline ends. The length of the CDR3 is 14 residues. CDR3 sequence reads: CASSLDQGNTEAFF. In DNA form, the CDR3 reads TGCGCCAGCAGCTTGGATCAGGGTAACACTGAAGCTTTCTTT.

This clone has a single count. The gene calls are TRBV30 and TRBJ2-2; TRBD1 matches at 11 bases. CDR3 length: 15 residues. With 3 bases clipped from V and 4 bases from J, the junction kept 4 bases outside the gene matches. Germline V gene lookup returns CDR1 GTSNPN and CDR2 SVGIG (reference sequence). The CDR3 DNA reads TGTGCCTGGAGGGACAGGGGGCGCATCACCGGGGAGCTGTTTTTT. Its protein product is CAWRDRGRITGELFF. Filled out from reference TRBV30 and TRBJ2-2, the complete variable domain reads SQTIHQWPATLVQPVGSPLSLECTVEGTSNPNLYWYRQAAGRGLQLLFYSVGIGQISSEVPQNLSASRPQDRQFILSSKKLLLSDSGFYLCAWRDRGRITGELFFGEGSRLTVL.

The chain is built from TRBV7-2 and TRBJ1-6, with TRBD1 identical over 9 bases. The length of the CDR3 is 15 residues. Trimming took 2 bases from V and 8 from J; bases not matched to a gene: 4. From germline, CDR1 is SGHTA and CDR2 FQGNSA. The CDR3 region is CASSLTTGGYSPLHF. The CDR3 DNA reads as TGTGCCAGCAGCTTAACGACAGGGGGGTATTCACCCCTCCACTTT.

The V and J genes are TRBV18 and TRBJ2-2; 9 bases align to TRBD1. Trimming took 6 bases from V and 3 from J; bases not matched to a gene: 8. The germline V gene encodes CDR1 KGHSH and CDR2 LQKENI. The CDR3 is made up of 16 amino acids. CDR3 DNA sequence: TGTGCCAGCTCCGAAGGACAGGGGATCGACACCGGGGAGCTGTTTTTT. This gives the protein CASSEGQGIDTGELFF. Looking up the rest from reference TRBV18 and TRBJ2-2 gives the full variable domain: NAGVMQNPRHLVRRRGQEARLRCSPMKGHSHVYWYRQLPEEGLKFMVYLQKENIIDESGMPKERFSAEFPKEGPSILRIQQVVRGDSAAYFCASSEGQGIDTGELFFGEGSRLTVL.

The chain employs TRBV7-8 and TRBJ2-7; D gene uncertain. Trimming removed 7 bases from V and 4 bases from J, with 14 bases in between. Germline CDR1 reads SGHVS; CDR2 reads FQNEAQ. This CDR3 spans 13 amino acids. The CDR3 DNA reads as TGTGCCAGCAAAGAACTACTGGTTTACGAGCAGTACTTC. It codes for CASKELLVYEQYF.

This clone was picked up a small number of times. The CDR3, as DNA: TGCGCCAGCAGCCCTGGGATTCAGGGGGCCGGGGAGCTGTTTTTT. Translating gives CASSPGIQGAGELFF. The chain links TRBV5-1 to TRBJ2-2; 7 positions agree with TRBD1. Germline V gene sequence: CDR1 SGHRS, CDR2 YFSETQ. This CDR3 has 15 residues. Trimming at V came to 4 bases and at J to 6 bases, leaving 9 bases not matched to a gene.

Only one count was recorded for this clone. CDR3 nucleotide sequence: TGTGCCAGCAGCCAAGGGGGGGGCGATACGCAGTATTTT. Translating gives CASSQGGGDTQYF. V usage is TRBV4-2 and J usage is TRBJ2-3; D possibly corresponds to TRBD2 (7 bases). This CDR3 has 13 residues. Trimming removed 1 base at V and 6 bases at J, with 8 bases between. Germline CDR1 is LGHNA and CDR2 is YNFKEQ.

This chain links TRBV4-1 with TRBJ1-3; 7 nucleotides match TRBD1. The CDR3 has 17 amino acids. Germline V lookup: CDR1 MGHRA, CDR2 YSYEKL. V trimming: 4 bases; J trimming: 0 bases; junction bases outside the gene matches: 9. CDR3 bases: TGCGCCAGCAGCCCCCTCGGGACAGCCGGCTCTGGAAACACCATATATTTT. It codes for CASSPLGTAGSGNTIYF.

The chain joins TRBV18 to TRBJ2-2, with D unresolved. The CDR3 is 13 residues long. Germline V gene sequence: CDR1 KGHSH, CDR2 LQKENI. Trimming cost V 4 bases and J 5 bases, with 8 bases left between them. Here the CDR3 reads CASSLELTGELFF. For the CDR3, the DNA is TGTGCCAGCTCACTCGAGTTGACCGGGGAGCTGTTTTTT.

The chain is built from TRBV4-3 and TRBJ1-1; D unclear. From germline, CDR1 is LGHNA and CDR2 YSLEER. Trimming removed 6 bases from V and 1 base from J, with 9 bases in between. There are 13 residues in the CDR3. The CDR3, as DNA: TGCGCCAGCAGTTTTACAGAGAACACTGAAGCTTTCTTT. Protein product: CASSFTENTEAFF.

V usage is TRBV5-4 and J usage is TRBJ1-1; tentative D call: TRBD1 (6 bases). CDR1 is SGHNT, CDR2 YYREEE, per germline (reference sequence). The CDR3 extends over 12 amino acids. V dropped 3 bases and J dropped 7 bases, with 10 bases sitting between them. The CDR3 region is CASSSGQLEAFF. CDR3 bases: TGTGCCAGCAGCTCTGGACAGCTTGAAGCTTTCTTT.

This chain links TRBV4-3 with TRBJ1-1, with a tentative D call TRBD1 (6 bases). CDR1 LGHNA and CDR2 YSLEER come from the germline V gene. Trimming took 2 bases from V and 4 from J, leaving 11 bases between them. This CDR3 comprises 14 residues. CDR3 DNA: TGCGCCAGCAGCCAAAGGGGGAGAGGCACTGAAGCTTTCTTT. Its protein product is CASSQRGRGTEAFF.

The V call is TRBV4-3, the J call TRBJ1-1, with D possibly being TRBD1 (6 bases). V was trimmed by 6 bases and J by 1 base, leaving 6 bases between them. CDR1 and CDR2 (germline): LGHNA, YSLEER. The CDR3 runs 12 residues. The CDR3 bases are TGCGCCAGCAGGACAGGGAACACTGAAGCTTTCTTT. It encodes CASRTGNTEAFF.

CDR3 nucleotides: TGCGCCAGCAGCCCAGGGGGAGGACCTAGCACAGATACGCAGTATTTT. This gives the protein CASSPGGGPSTDTQYF. The gene calls are TRBV5-1 and TRBJ2-3, with D maybe TRBD1 (7 bases). CDR1 SGHRS and CDR2 YFSETQ come from the germline V gene. The CDR3 sequence is 16 residues long. V lost 4 bases, J lost 0 bases, and 15 bases lay in between.

V is TRBV27 and J is TRBJ1-2, with 7 positions matching TRBD1. The J segment lost 4 bases and the V segment lost 2 bases, leaving 1 base of the junction unmatched. This CDR3 is 13 amino acids long. Germline loops: CDR1 MNHEY, CDR2 SMNVEV (reference sequence). The chain's CDR3 is CASSLGQAYGYTF. DNA of the CDR3: TGTGCCAGCAGTTTAGGACAGGCCTATGGCTACACCTTC.

This clone was detected only a few times. This chain uses TRBV9 with TRBJ1-2; D unclear. CDR3 length equals 16 residues. V dropped 1 base and J dropped 5 bases, with 18 bases sitting between them. Looked up from germline, CDR1 is SGDLS and CDR2 is YYNGEE. The CDR3 nucleotides read TGTGCCAGCAGCGTACCCCTACGGAGGGTTAGGTATGGCTACACCTTC. Amino acid sequence: CASSVPLRRVRYGYTF.

The gene calls are TRBV9 and TRBJ2-3, with D possibly being TRBD1 (5 bases). The CDR3 consists of 15 residues. Between the trimmed V and J ends, which lost 1 base and 5 bases, there was a span of 14 bases. Germline CDR1 reads SGDLS; CDR2 reads YYNGEE. CDR3 region: CASSVFSRVGDTQYF. DNA for the CDR3: TGTGCCAGCAGCGTATTCTCCAGGGTTGGAGATACGCAGTATTTT.

The chain carries TRBV10-3 and TRBJ1-2; weak D call: TRBD1 (6 bases). CDR1 is ENHRY, CDR2 SYGVKD, per germline. Trimming took off 6 bases at V and 0 bases at J, with 14 bases between the two ends. The CDR3 totals 15 residues. CDR3 in DNA: TGTGCCATCAGGGCTGACAGGTTAGCTAACTATGGCTACACCTTC. Translated: CAIRADRLANYGYTF.

This chain links TRBV5-4 with TRBJ2-1; TRBD2 matches 8 bases. From germline, CDR1 is SGHNT and CDR2 YYREEE (reference sequence). V gave up 7 bases and J gave up 10 bases; unmatched junction bases: 10. The CDR3 sequence is 13 residues long. The CDR3 nucleotides read TGTGCCAGCGCCACGGGGGGGAGCATCGAGCAGTTCTTC. Protein: CASATGGSIEQFF.

This chain joins TRBV19 and TRBJ2-3; the match to TRBD2 covers 12 bases. The V and J ends lost 4 bases and 5 bases, in that order; junction bases with no gene match: 4. This CDR3 spans 15 amino acids. Looked up from germline, CDR1 is LNHDA and CDR2 is SQIVND (reference sequence). CDR3 amino acids: CASSTSGGARDTQYF. The CDR3 DNA sequence: TGTGCCAGTAGTACTAGCGGGGGGGCCAGAGATACGCAGTATTTT.

The CDR3 nucleotides read TGTGCCATCAGTGCTACGGACAGTTCTCATCAGCCCCAGCATTTT. This sequence encodes CAISATDSSHQPQHF. The rearrangement joins TRBV10-3 to TRBJ1-5; a possible D gene is TRBD1 (6 bases). CDR3 length: 15 residues. Trimming stripped 4 bases from V and 5 bases from J, with 15 bases between. Per the germline V gene, CDR1 is ENHRY and CDR2 is SYGVKD.

V usage is TRBV7-8 and J usage is TRBJ1-2; 11 positions agree with TRBD1. Germline V gene lookup returns CDR1 SGHVS and CDR2 FQNEAQ. The CDR3 is 15 amino acids. With 5 bases clipped from V and 2 bases from J, the junction kept 4 bases outside the gene matches. This CDR3 reads CASSPRDRGNYGYTF. DNA of the CDR3: TGTGCCAGCAGCCCCCGGGACAGGGGGAACTATGGCTACACCTTC.

This rearrangement joins TRBV5-1 to TRBJ1-6; perhaps TRBD1 as D (5 bases). The ends were cut back, 0 bases at V and 10 bases at J, with 14 bases in the middle. The CDR3 sequence is 15 residues long. The germline V gene has CDR1 SGHRS and CDR2 YFSETQ. The CDR3 DNA sequence: TGCGCCAGCAGCTTGGCGGGGGAGGTAGAATCACCCCTCCACTTT. This encodes CASSLAGEVESPLHF.

The chain recombines TRBV19 with TRBJ2-2; 7 nucleotides agree with TRBD1. The V segment lost 9 bases and the J segment 2 bases; nucleotides outside the gene matches: 3. Germline lookup yields CDR1 LNHDA and CDR2 SQIVND (reference sequence). CDR3 length: 13 amino acids. CDR3 in DNA: TGTGCCAGCGACAGGGTTAACACCGGGGAGCTGTTTTTT. Residues: CASDRVNTGELFF.

The chain is built from TRBV5-4 and TRBJ1-1; no clear D gene. V dropped 1 base and J dropped 5 bases, with 6 bases sitting between them. This CDR3 contains 12 residues. Germline lookup yields CDR1 SGHNT and CDR2 YYREEE (reference sequence). CDR3 residues: CASSLSGTEAFF. CDR3 nucleotide sequence: TGTGCCAGCAGCTTGTCGGGGACTGAAGCTTTCTTT.